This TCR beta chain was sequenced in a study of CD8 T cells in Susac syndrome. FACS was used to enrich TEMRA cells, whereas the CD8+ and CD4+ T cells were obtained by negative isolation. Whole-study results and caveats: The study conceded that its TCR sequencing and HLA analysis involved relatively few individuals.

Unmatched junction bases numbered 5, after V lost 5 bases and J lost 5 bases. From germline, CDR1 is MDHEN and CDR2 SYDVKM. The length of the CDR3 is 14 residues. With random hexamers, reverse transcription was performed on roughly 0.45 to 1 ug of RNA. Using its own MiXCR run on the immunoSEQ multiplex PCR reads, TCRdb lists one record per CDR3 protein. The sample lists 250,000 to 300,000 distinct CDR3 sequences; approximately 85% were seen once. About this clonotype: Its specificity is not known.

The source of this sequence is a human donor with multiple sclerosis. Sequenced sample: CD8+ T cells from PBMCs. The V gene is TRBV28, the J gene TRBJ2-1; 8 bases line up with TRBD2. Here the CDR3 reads CASSLQGLDNEQFF. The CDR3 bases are TGTGCCAGCAGTCTACAGGGACTAGACAATGAGCAGTTCTTC.